A selection of T cell receptor beta chains follows, all from one sample in a study of response to subunit inactivated influenza vaccine. TCRdb redid the calling of the RT-PCR reads with MiXCR, one entry per CDR3 protein. The sample lists 500,000 to 600,000 distinct CDR3 sequences; 13% to 15% were seen once. Sequencing used PBMCs from blood, obtained roughly 13 days after vaccination. Receptors were obtained from a man aged 50 to 60 who received an inactivated influenza vaccine. Each CDR3 is given with its conserved first and last residue. D genes are given only for firm matches. Size is stated for part of the rows, as once, few or many counts, or as a class when the clone is expanded.

D gene: .; clone size: few; V gene: TRBV27; J gene: TRBJ2-3; CDR3 DNA: TGTGCCAGCAACCGCCCTCCAGATACGCAGTATTTT; CDR3 protein: CASNRPPDTQYF
D gene: .; clone size: .; V gene: TRBV12-3/TRBV12-4; J gene: TRBJ2-3; CDR3 DNA: TGTGCCAGCAGTTCAGACCGCAGCGTTACGCAGTATTTT; CDR3 protein: CASSSDRSVTQYF
D gene: TRBD2; clone size: few; V gene: TRBV6-5; J gene: TRBJ2-1; CDR3 DNA: TGTGCCAGCAGTTACTCGAGCGGGGGGGCCGGTAATGAGCAGTTCTTC; CDR3 protein: CASSYSSGGAGNEQFF
D gene: .; clone size: few; V gene: TRBV6-1; J gene: TRBJ2-7; CDR3 DNA: TGTGCCACCCAGACAGGATCCTACGAGCAGTACTTC; CDR3 protein: CATQTGSYEQYF
D gene: TRBD1; clone size: many; V gene: TRBV5-1; J gene: TRBJ2-1; CDR3 DNA: TGCGCCAGCAGCTTGGCGCTGACAGGGGGATTCAATGAGCAGTTCTTC; CDR3 protein: CASSLALTGGFNEQFF
D gene: .; clone size: .; V gene: TRBV2; J gene: TRBJ1-6; CDR3 DNA: TGTGCCAGCAGTCCAGACAGAACCTATAATTCACCCCTCCACTTT; CDR3 protein: CASSPDRTYNSPLHF
D gene: .; clone size: few; V gene: TRBV7-2; J gene: TRBJ2-3; CDR3 DNA: TGTGCCAGCAGCTTAACTCGGGCAGATACGCAGTATTTT; CDR3 protein: CASSLTRADTQYF
D gene: .; clone size: .; V gene: TRBV10-3; J gene: TRBJ1-1; CDR3 DNA: TGTGCCAACAGTGGCGGCGGAGGCACTGAAGCTTTCTTT; CDR3 protein: CANSGGGGTEAFF
D gene: .; clone size: .; V gene: TRBV29-1; J gene: TRBJ2-7; CDR3 DNA: TGCAGCGTTGAAGAGGGCTCTCTAGAGAAGAGCTCCTACGAGCAGTACTTC; CDR3 protein: CSVEEGSLEKSSYEQYF
D gene: TRBD2; clone size: many; V gene: TRBV12-3/TRBV12-4; J gene: TRBJ2-2; CDR3 DNA: TGTGCCAGCAGTCAGGCGACTAGCAGTACCGGGGAGCTGTTTTTT; CDR3 protein: CASSQATSSTGELFF
D gene: TRBD2; clone size: .; V gene: TRBV12-3/TRBV12-4; J gene: TRBJ2-2; CDR3 DNA: TGTGCCAGCAGCAGAAGCGGGGTAAACACCGGGGAGCTGTTTTTT; CDR3 protein: CASSRSGVNTGELFF
D gene: TRBD2; clone size: few; V gene: TRBV29-1; J gene: TRBJ2-3; CDR3 DNA: TGCAGCGGCCGACTAGCGGCAGATACGCAGTATTTT; CDR3 protein: CSGRLAADTQYF
D gene: .; clone size: .; V gene: TRBV7-2; J gene: TRBJ2-3; CDR3 DNA: TGTGCCAGCAGCTTAGCCTCTTGGCGGGGCACAGATACGCAGTATTTT; CDR3 protein: CASSLASWRGTDTQYF
D gene: .; clone size: few; V gene: TRBV4-3; J gene: TRBJ2-3; CDR3 DNA: TGCGCCAGCAGCCAAGAAGGGTTATGGGCAGATACGCAGTATTTT; CDR3 protein: CASSQEGLWADTQYF
D gene: TRBD1; clone size: few; V gene: TRBV6-5; J gene: TRBJ2-6; CDR3 DNA: TGTGCCAGCAGTACAGGGGGCCTCCTGACTTTC; CDR3 protein: CASSTGGLLTF
D gene: .; clone size: few; V gene: TRBV23-1; J gene: TRBJ1-5; CDR3 DNA: TGCGCCAGCAGTCAATCCCAGGGGCAGCCCCAGCATTTT; CDR3 protein: CASSQSQGQPQHF
D gene: TRBD2; clone size: few; V gene: TRBV3-1; J gene: TRBJ2-1; CDR3 DNA: TGTGCCAGCAGCCAAGAAAGGCTAGCGGGGTCAAGAGATGAGCAGTTCTTC; CDR3 protein: CASSQERLAGSRDEQFF
D gene: .; clone size: many; V gene: TRBV20-1; J gene: TRBJ1-4; CDR3 DNA: TGCAGTGCTAACCATGAAAAACTGTTTTTT; CDR3 protein: CSANHEKLFF
D gene: .; clone size: few; V gene: TRBV19; J gene: TRBJ2-1; CDR3 DNA: TGTGCCAGTCAAACCTCGGGACTCCCCCTCGGCTATGAGCAGTTCTTC; CDR3 protein: CASQTSGLPLGYEQFF
D gene: .; clone size: .; V gene: TRBV27; J gene: TRBJ2-1; CDR3 DNA: TGTGCCAGCAGTCGCCTCAATGAGCAGTTCTTC; CDR3 protein: CASSRLNEQFF
D gene: TRBD2; clone size: many; V gene: TRBV5-1; J gene: TRBJ2-1; CDR3 DNA: TGCGCCAGCAGCTTGCGCCTAGCGGGTGGAGATGAGCAGTTCTTC; CDR3 protein: CASSLRLAGGDEQFF
D gene: .; clone size: few; V gene: TRBV12-3/TRBV12-4; J gene: TRBJ1-1; CDR3 DNA: TGTGCCAGCAGTTTCGCCGTGAACACTGAAGCTTTCTTT; CDR3 protein: CASSFAVNTEAFF
D gene: TRBD1; clone size: few; V gene: TRBV28; J gene: TRBJ2-7; CDR3 DNA: TGTGCCAGCAGTTTTTCAGGACAGGGGTCTTACGAGCAGTACTTC; CDR3 protein: CASSFSGQGSYEQYF
D gene: .; clone size: few; V gene: TRBV7-2; J gene: TRBJ2-3; CDR3 DNA: TGTGCCAGCAGCTTAGCGGACCTTACGCAGTATTTT; CDR3 protein: CASSLADLTQYF
D gene: .; clone size: many; V gene: TRBV6-1; J gene: TRBJ1-6; CDR3 DNA: TGTGCCAGCCAGGGGAGGGCTTCACCCCTCCACTTT; CDR3 protein: CASQGRASPLHF
D gene: .; clone size: .; V gene: TRBV12-3/TRBV12-4; J gene: TRBJ2-7; CDR3 DNA: TGTGCCAGCAGTTTGTCAGCGGGTACCTACGAGCAGTACTTC; CDR3 protein: CASSLSAGTYEQYF
D gene: .; clone size: once; V gene: TRBV6-2/TRBV6-3; J gene: TRBJ1-5; CDR3 DNA: TGTGCCAGCAGTTCGTTTGACGGGCTATCATATCAGCCCCAGCATTTT; CDR3 protein: CASSSFDGLSYQPQHF
D gene: TRBD2; clone size: .; V gene: TRBV5-1; J gene: TRBJ2-3; CDR3 DNA: TGCGCCAGCAGCTTAATGGGACTAGCGGGAGGAGTTGGCACAGATACGCAGTATTTT; CDR3 protein: CASSLMGLAGGVGTDTQYF
D gene: .; clone size: .; V gene: TRBV18; J gene: TRBJ1-5; CDR3 DNA: TGTGCCAGCTCACCGTCCGGGGTCAATCAGCCCCAGCATTTT; CDR3 protein: CASSPSGVNQPQHF
D gene: .; clone size: .; V gene: TRBV20-1; J gene: TRBJ1-2; CDR3 DNA: TGCAGTGGCGAGCTATATGGCTACACCTTC; CDR3 protein: CSGELYGYTF
D gene: .; clone size: few; V gene: TRBV7-8; J gene: TRBJ2-3; CDR3 DNA: TGTGCCAGCAGCTTATCCCGAGGGAGGCCAGATACGCAGTATTTT; CDR3 protein: CASSLSRGRPDTQYF
D gene: .; clone size: many; V gene: TRBV20-1; J gene: TRBJ2-1; CDR3 DNA: TGCAGTGCTAAGGAGGGGCTCGAGCAGTTCTTC; CDR3 protein: CSAKEGLEQFF
D gene: TRBD2; clone size: .; V gene: TRBV7-2; J gene: TRBJ2-1; CDR3 DNA: TGTGCCAGCAGACTTACCGGGACTAGTTACAATGAGCAGTTCTTC; CDR3 protein: CASRLTGTSYNEQFF
D gene: .; clone size: .; V gene: TRBV20-1; J gene: TRBJ2-7; CDR3 DNA: TGCAGTGCTAATAGCGGAGAGACCTTTAACTACGAGCAGTACTTC; CDR3 protein: CSANSGETFNYEQYF
D gene: .; clone size: .; V gene: TRBV4-3; J gene: TRBJ2-3; CDR3 DNA: TGCGCCAGCAGCCAAGATTGGAGACTAGGAGCAGATACGCAGTATTTT; CDR3 protein: CASSQDWRLGADTQYF
D gene: .; clone size: few; V gene: TRBV5-1; J gene: TRBJ2-6; CDR3 DNA: TGCGCCAGCAGCTTGATTGGGTCCTCTGGGGCCAACGTCCTGACTTTC; CDR3 protein: CASSLIGSSGANVLTF
D gene: .; clone size: .; V gene: TRBV5-6; J gene: TRBJ2-4; CDR3 DNA: TGTGCCAGCAGCCTGACACGGGCGTTGCGTTCAGCCAAAAACATTCAGTACTTC; CDR3 protein: CASSLTRALRSAKNIQYF
D gene: .; clone size: many; V gene: TRBV12-3/TRBV12-4; J gene: TRBJ2-3; CDR3 DNA: TGTGCCAGCAGTCTCCTCACAGATACGCAGTATTTT; CDR3 protein: CASSLLTDTQYF
D gene: .; clone size: few; V gene: TRBV7-2; J gene: TRBJ2-7; CDR3 DNA: TGTGCCAGCGACCCGCGGTCGGACTCCTACGAGCAGTACTTC; CDR3 protein: CASDPRSDSYEQYF
D gene: .; clone size: .; V gene: TRBV5-1; J gene: TRBJ2-3; CDR3 DNA: TGCGCCAGCAGCTTGGAGGGGCCGCGTAGCACAGATACGCAGTATTTT; CDR3 protein: CASSLEGPRSTDTQYF
D gene: .; clone size: many; V gene: TRBV11-1; J gene: TRBJ2-7; CDR3 DNA: TGTGCCAGCAGCTCCAGCTTGGGGGGTTACGGTGTAAGTCCCCACGAGCAGTACTTC; CDR3 protein: CASSSSLGGYGVSPHEQYF
D gene: .; clone size: .; V gene: TRBV7-9; J gene: TRBJ1-1; CDR3 DNA: TGTGCCAGCAGCGCGGGTCTAATGAACACTGAAGCTTTCTTT; CDR3 protein: CASSAGLMNTEAFF
D gene: TRBD1; clone size: .; V gene: TRBV4-3; J gene: TRBJ2-2; CDR3 DNA: TGCGCCAGCAGCCAACAGGGGGCCGTCGGGGAGCTGTTTTTT; CDR3 protein: CASSQQGAVGELFF
D gene: TRBD1; clone size: few; V gene: TRBV4-3; J gene: TRBJ2-1; CDR3 DNA: TGCGCCAGCAGCCAAGGACAGGGGGCTGAGCAGTTCTTC; CDR3 protein: CASSQGQGAEQFF
D gene: .; clone size: .; V gene: TRBV30; J gene: TRBJ2-7; CDR3 DNA: TGTGCCTGGAGTTCAGGGCCGCCCTACGAGCAGTACTTC; CDR3 protein: CAWSSGPPYEQYF
D gene: .; clone size: .; V gene: TRBV3-1; J gene: TRBJ2-1; CDR3 DNA: TGTGCCAGCAGCCAAGTCTCGGTTCATGAGCAGTTCTTC; CDR3 protein: CASSQVSVHEQFF
D gene: TRBD1; clone size: few; V gene: TRBV5-1; J gene: TRBJ1-5; CDR3 DNA: TGCGCCAGCAGCGCTGGACAGGGCGCGGCCCAGCATTTT; CDR3 protein: CASSAGQGAAQHF
D gene: TRBD1; clone size: few; V gene: TRBV11-2; J gene: TRBJ2-2; CDR3 DNA: TGTGCCAGCAGCGCTGGACCCACAGGGGGAAGGAGGACCGGGGAGCTGTTTTTT; CDR3 protein: CASSAGPTGGRRTGELFF
D gene: .; clone size: .; V gene: TRBV6-5; J gene: TRBJ2-3; CDR3 DNA: TGTGCCAGCAGTTCGTCCCCGGGCCTTAAGTCGGATACGCAGTATTTT; CDR3 protein: CASSSSPGLKSDTQYF
D gene: .; clone size: .; V gene: TRBV5-1; J gene: TRBJ2-6; CDR3 DNA: TGCGCCAGCAGCGCCCTAACATCTGGGGCCAACGTCCTGACTTTC; CDR3 protein: CASSALTSGANVLTF